The 4 T cell receptor beta chains presented below share a single source sample, sequenced in a study of blood T cell repertoires in COVID-19. Libraries were prepared by immunoSEQ multiplex PCR; TCRdb keeps only in-frame clonotypes and omits some of them. The sample consists of approximately 300,000 clones, approximately 90% of them appearing once. The sample consisted of peripheral blood. The receptors originated from a woman in her thirties or forties with acute or convalescent COVID-19.

This clone was detected only once. The rearrangement uses TRBV7-2 and TRBJ1-1; D gene ambiguous. Germline assignment: CDR1 SGHTA and CDR2 FQGNSA. The V end lost 3 bases, the J end lost 3 bases, and 8 bases lay between the germline ends. This CDR3 region has 13 residues. The CDR3 is CASSFGGDTEAFF. The CDR3 DNA is TGTGCCAGCAGCTTCGGAGGAGACACTGAAGCTTTCTTT.

This sequence joins TRBV29-1 and TRBJ1-2; 9 positions agree with TRBD1. Germline CDR1 reads SQVTM; CDR2 reads ANQGSEA. J gave up 8 bases and V 6 bases, and 10 bases lay outside the gene matches. The CDR3 totals 13 residues. The CDR3 spells CSVPSDRGGGYTF. CDR3 nucleotides: TGCAGCGTACCCTCCGACAGGGGGGGAGGCTACACCTTC.

The genes are TRBV2 and TRBJ1-3, with 8 bases matching TRBD1. Germline V CDR1 and CDR2: SNHLY, FYNNEI. Trimming removed 7 bases from V and 2 bases from J; junction bases left unmatched: 4. This CDR3 is 14 amino acids long. CDR3 bases: TGTGCCAGCACCGGACAGGGTACTGGAAACACCATATATTTT. It encodes CASTGQGTGNTIYF.

CDR3 sequence (DNA): TGTGCCAGCAGCTCTCTCGAAGGGGTGGCAGGCAATCAGCCCCAGCATTTT. Its translation: CASSSLEGVAGNQPQHF. The J gene is TRBJ1-5, the V gene TRBV11-2; a possible D gene is TRBD1 (5 bases). The germline V gene encodes CDR1 SGHAT and CDR2 FQNNGV. This CDR3 is built from 17 residues. The ends were cut back, 4 bases at V and 2 bases at J, with 18 bases in the middle.